These 9 T cell receptor beta chains were all obtained from the same sample, sequenced in a study of CD8 T cells in ankylosing spondylitis. From the 5' RACE reads, TCRdb called clonotypes with MiXCR, one entry per CDR3 protein. The sample shows 150,000 to 200,000 distinct CDR3 sequences, approximately 13% of them seen only once. Specimen: blood, either unsorted or a sorted T cell fraction (not recorded which). Receptors originate from a female donor with ankylosing spondylitis or in good health (not recorded which).

This clonotype was counted a few times. This sequence joins TRBV6-2 or TRBV6-3 and TRBJ1-1, with D possibly TRBD1 on 5 matching bases. There are 16 residues in the CDR3. Between the trimmed V and J ends, which lost 8 bases and 4 bases, there was a span of 23 bases. Germline V gene sequence: CDR1 MNHEY, CDR2 SVGEGT. CDR3 sequence (DNA): TGTGCCAGCTATCCTTATACCCCCGGGAGGGGCACTGAAGCTTTCTTT. Translating gives CASYPYTPGRGTEAFF.

On this clonotype itself: This may stem from a read error, because a much larger clone lies one nucleotide away. The V gene is TRBV24-1, the J gene TRBJ1-1; D is unclear. In germline, CDR1 is KGHDR, CDR2 SFDVKD. The CDR3 contains 12 residues. The CDR3 region is CTTSDVNTEAFF. CDR3 bases: TGTACCACCAGTGACGTAAACACTGAAGCTTTCTTT.

The table lists this clonotype with many counts. The J gene is TRBJ2-7, the V gene TRBV14; D possibly corresponds to TRBD2 (5 bases). Between the trimmed V and J ends, which lost 8 bases and 0 bases, there was a span of 14 bases. CDR1 and CDR2 from the germline V gene are SGHDN and FVKESK. This CDR3 contains 14 residues. This chain's CDR3 is CASSGFSGSYEQYF. CDR3 nucleotide sequence: TGTGCCAGCTCGGGATTCTCTGGCTCCTACGAGCAGTACTTC.

This clonotype appeared many times. The rearrangement joins TRBV7-2 to TRBJ2-2, with D perhaps TRBD2 (5 bases). V was trimmed by 5 bases and J by 5 bases, leaving 15 bases between them. This CDR3 comprises 15 residues. The germline V gene has CDR1 SGHTA and CDR2 FQGNSA. The CDR3 spells CASSPPSRVTGELFF. CDR3 coding DNA: TGTGCCAGCAGCCCACCTAGCCGTGTTACCGGGGAGCTGTTTTTT.

This clonotype was observed a handful of times. The V call is TRBV12-3 or TRBV12-4, the J call TRBJ1-1, with TRBD1 as a possible D gene (5 bases). The V and J ends lost 6 bases and 4 bases respectively, with 9 bases between them. There are 12 residues in the CDR3. The CDR3 protein is CASRRQLTEAFF. In nucleotides, the CDR3 is TGTGCCAGCAGACGACAGCTCACTGAAGCTTTCTTT.

This clonotype showed up many times. This chain links TRBV7-2 with TRBJ2-1; no reliable D call. Trimming took 7 bases from V and 4 from J, leaving 14 bases between them. This CDR3 is built from 14 residues. Looked up from germline, CDR1 is SGHTA and CDR2 is FQGNSA. The CDR3 spells CASTDFIGYNEQFF. The CDR3 nucleotides are TGTGCCAGCACCGACTTCATTGGGTACAATGAGCAGTTCTTC.

The genes are TRBV28 and TRBJ2-1; 7 positions agree with TRBD2. The CDR3 has 13 amino acids. Losses at the gene ends were 9 bases for V and 3 bases for J; bases not matched to a gene: 5. Looked up from germline, CDR1 is MDHEN and CDR2 is SYDVKM. CDR3 bases: TGTGCCAGTAGGGGCGGGAGCTACAATGAGCAGTTCTTC. It codes for CASRGGSYNEQFF.

This clonotype was detected many times. J is TRBJ1-3 and V is TRBV12-3 or TRBV12-4, with D hard to call. CDR3 length equals 15 residues. V dropped 5 bases and J dropped 4 bases, with 15 bases sitting between them. The CDR3 DNA reads TGTGCCAGCAGTCAGTCGGCGGGGAGAGGAAACACCATATATTTT. Its translation: CASSQSAGRGNTIYF.

This clonotype was seen repeatedly, ten times or more. This chain uses TRBV28 with TRBJ1-1; possible D gene TRBD1, 5 bases. V lost 8 bases to trimming and J lost 0 bases, with 19 bases between them. Germline-derived CDR1 and CDR2 are MDHEN and SYDVKM. The CDR3 loop spans 16 amino acids. The CDR3 loop is CASVKVTRTLNTEAFF. CDR3 sequence (DNA): TGTGCCAGCGTAAAAGTAACTCGGACATTGAACACTGAAGCTTTCTTT.